This TCR beta chain came from a study of T cells expressing NK-cell markers. Study results and limitations: More than five donors showed dominant NKG2C+ clonotypes comprising roughly 1.0-7.0% of their CD8+ T cells.

The V gene's germline CDR1 is MNHEY and CDR2 SVGEGT. The CDR3 loop spans 15 amino acids. On this clonotype: Antigen: not known.

Reprocessing the 5' RACE reads, TCRdb reports a single entry for every CDR3 protein and omits DNA. The sample table sets out 550,000 to 600,000 distinct CDR3 sequences. The V gene is TRBV6-2 or TRBV6-3, the J gene TRBJ2-5; there is no DNA to check the TCRdb D call of TRBD2. Sequenced input: blood T cells: a sorted CD56 or NKG2C T cell subset, CD4+ or CD8+ T cells, or bulk PBMC T cells (not recorded which). The sequence was collected from a man aged 18 to 30 in good health. The chain's CDR3 is CASSYRGLAEETQYF.